This record concerns one T cell receptor beta chain sequence. The antigen is unknown. At one boundary the junction diverges from the germline segment, which might be a read error. The data originate from a study of yellow fever vaccine responses in identical twins. Points from the study as a whole: Twins showed a vaccine T cell response that reportedly seemed partly convergent, partly personalized.

TCRdb re-derived calls from the RT-PCR reads in MiXCR, one entry per CDR3 protein. The sample includes over 10,000 distinct CDR3 sequences, almost 85% of them seen just once. The sequence was obtained from a woman between 18 and 29 years old who received the yellow fever vaccine. Sequenced here: T cells from blood (PBMCs), unsorted or a sorted subset (not recorded which), sampled before or after yellow fever vaccination (not recorded which).

The CDR3 here is CASSEDSVGTQYF. Written as DNA, the CDR3 is TGTGCTAGCAGCGAAGACAGCGTGGGGACCCAGTACTTC. The chain combines TRBV7-7 with TRBJ2-5, with a tentative D call TRBD1 (5 bases). The CDR3 has 13 residues. The germline V gene has CDR1 SSHAT and CDR2 FNYEAQ (reference sequence).